These 18 T cell receptor beta chains came from one sample sequenced in a study of blood T cell repertoires in COVID-19. Some clones are missing from TCRdb's copy, which holds only in-frame ones; the method was immunoSEQ multiplex PCR. The sample yields hundreds of thousands of clones, 89% seen once. The sample comprised PBMCs or T cells enriched from blood (not recorded which). All receptors come from a man between 60 and 75 years old who had recovered from COVID-19.

The chain is built from TRBV27 and TRBJ1-3, with TRBD1 as a possible D gene (6 bases). Germline lookup yields CDR1 MNHEY and CDR2 SMNVEV (reference sequence). The V end lost 6 bases, the J end lost 4 bases, and 19 bases lay between the germline ends. The length of the CDR3 is 16 residues. Here the CDR3 reads CASRPLGQGQGNTIYF. In DNA, the CDR3 is TGTGCCAGCAGGCCCCTCGGGCAGGGACAAGGAAACACCATATATTTT.

The chain recombines TRBV5-4 with TRBJ1-3, with a possible D match to TRBD1 (5 bases). This CDR3 has 14 amino acids. Trimming took off 2 bases at V and 5 bases at J, with 11 bases between the two ends. Germline V gene lookup returns CDR1 SGHNT and CDR2 YYREEE (reference sequence). The CDR3 region is CASSFGQGRNTIYF. The CDR3 DNA sequence: TGTGCCAGCAGCTTCGGCCAGGGAAGAAACACCATATATTTT.

The V and J genes are TRBV2 and TRBJ2-5; maybe TRBD2 (5 bases). Trimming took off 6 bases at V and 4 bases at J, with 21 bases between the two ends. Germline V lookup: CDR1 SNHLY, CDR2 FYNNEI. The CDR3 is made up of 16 amino acids. The CDR3 reads CASRSGIDMRVETQYF. The CDR3 bases are TGTGCCAGCAGGAGTGGCATCGATATGAGGGTAGAGACCCAGTACTTC. Supplemented by reference TRBV2 and TRBJ2-5, the full variable domain reads EPEVTQTPSHQVTQMGQEVILRCVPISNHLYFYWYRQILGQKVEFLVSFYNNEISEKSEIFDDQFSVERPDGSNFTLKIRSTKLEDSAMYFCASRSGIDMRVETQYFGPGTRLLVL.

The chain joins TRBV15 to TRBJ1-2; 8 bases agree with TRBD1. Germline lookup yields CDR1 LNHNV and CDR2 YYDKDF (reference sequence). The V gene end was trimmed by 5 bases and the J gene end by 4 bases; junction bases not matched to a gene: 9. This CDR3 is 15 amino acids long. The CDR3 here is CATSGRQGPSYGYTF. Here the CDR3 DNA reads TGTGCCACCAGCGGTAGACAGGGGCCCTCCTATGGCTACACCTTC.

The V gene is TRBV2, the J gene TRBJ2-7; TRBD1 aligns across 11 bases. Germline values: CDR1 SNHLY, CDR2 FYNNEI. The CDR3 is made up of 17 amino acids. Trimming removed 4 bases from V and 2 bases from J; junction bases left unmatched: 10. In DNA form, the CDR3 reads TGTGCCAGCAGTGTCCCCCGGGACAGGGGGATACCCTACGAGCAGTACTTC. Encoded protein: CASSVPRDRGIPYEQYF.

This clone was recorded once. The chain links TRBV14 to TRBJ2-7; TRBD2 aligns across 10 bases. J gave up 1 base and V 1 base, and 4 bases lay outside the gene matches. The CDR3 length is 16 residues. From germline, CDR1 is SGHDN and CDR2 FVKESK. The CDR3 sequence: CASSQAPGLASYEQYF. Written as DNA, the CDR3 is TGTGCCAGCAGCCAAGCTCCGGGACTAGCGTCCTACGAGCAGTACTTC.

J is TRBJ2-7 and V is TRBV4-1; 7 positions match TRBD1. This CDR3 has 15 amino acids. Germline assignment: CDR1 MGHRA and CDR2 YSYEKL. The trim removed 5 bases at V and 7 bases at J, leaving 14 bases unmatched. CDR3 DNA: TGCGCCAGCAGCGCATGGGACAGATCGGTTGGGGAGCAGTACTTC. Translating it yields CASSAWDRSVGEQYF.

The chain carries TRBV28 and TRBJ2-3; 11 bases agree with TRBD2. There are 15 residues in the CDR3. Losses at the gene ends were 6 bases for V and 4 bases for J; bases not matched to a gene: 6. Germline V lookup: CDR1 MDHEN, CDR2 SYDVKM. The CDR3 coding sequence is TGTGCCAGCAGGACTAGCGGGATGATACCAGATACGCAGTATTTT. Translated, it gives CASRTSGMIPDTQYF.

A single count supports this clone. The J gene is TRBJ2-7, the V gene TRBV27, with 12 bases lining up with TRBD1. With 3 bases clipped from V and 6 bases from J, the junction kept 3 bases outside the gene matches. CDR3 size: 14 residues. Germline loops: CDR1 MNHEY, CDR2 SMNVEV (reference sequence). CDR3 nucleotide sequence: TGTGCCAGCAGTTTGGGGACAGGGGGCTTCGAGCAGTACTTC. Its protein product is CASSLGTGGFEQYF.

CDR3 bases: TGTGCCATCAGTGAGTCAGCCTCCTACGAGCAGTACTTC. Protein product: CAISESASYEQYF. This chain connects TRBV10-3 to TRBJ2-7, with no clear D. The germline V gene encodes CDR1 ENHRY and CDR2 SYGVKD. Trimming shortened V by 0 bases and J by 0 bases, and 3 bases separated the two germline ends. This CDR3 contains 13 residues.

J is TRBJ2-5 and V is TRBV19, with D perhaps TRBD2 (6 bases). Per germline, CDR1 LNHDA and CDR2 SQIVND (reference sequence). Between the trimmed V and J ends, which lost 5 bases and 1 base, there was a span of 20 bases. The CDR3 is 17 residues long. Here the CDR3 DNA reads TGTGCCAGTAGTGCGGGATATTTGAGCGGAAGCCAAGAGACCCAGTACTTC. Translated: CASSAGYLSGSQETQYF.

The genes are TRBV20-1 and TRBJ1-2; 9 bases map to TRBD1. V shed 3 bases, J shed 2 bases, and the junction held 7 bases outside the gene matches. Germline V lookup: CDR1 DFQATT, CDR2 SNEGSKA (reference sequence). CDR3 size: 15 residues. CDR3 region: CSASSGGQGNYGYTF. The CDR3, as DNA: TGCAGTGCTAGTAGTGGGGGACAGGGAAACTATGGCTACACCTTC.

The V gene is TRBV3-1 (or the pseudogene TRBV3-2), the J gene TRBJ2-7; 14 bases are a match to TRBD2. Looked up from germline, CDR1 is LGHDT and CDR2 is YNNKEL (reference sequence). The V and J ends lost 1 base and 3 bases, in that order; junction bases with no gene match: 8. The CDR3 is 18 residues long. The CDR3 DNA is TGTGCCAGCAGCCAAGGTAAGACTAGCGGGAGGGACTGCTACGAGCAGTACTTC. Residues: CASSQGKTSGRDCYEQYF.

The V call is TRBV7-2, the J call TRBJ2-7, with D possibly TRBD2 on 6 matching bases. This CDR3 comprises 15 residues. Trimming removed 4 bases at V and 5 bases at J, with 18 bases between. Germline lookup yields CDR1 SGHTA and CDR2 FQGNSA. CDR3 sequence (DNA): TGTGCCAGCAGCTCAAGAGGGCTAGCGCGGGACGAGCAGTACTTC. It specifies CASSSRGLARDEQYF. The variable domain in full, with the rest retrieved from reference TRBV7-2 and TRBJ2-7, is GAGVSQSPSNKVTEKGKDVELRCDPISGHTALYWYRQSLGQGLEFLIYFQGNSAPDKSGLPSDRFSAERTGGSVSTLTIQRTQQEDSAVYLCASSSRGLARDEQYFGPGTRLTVT.

V and J are TRBV19 and TRBJ1-3, with 7 nucleotides matching TRBD1. The trim removed 8 bases at V and 0 bases at J, leaving 10 bases unmatched. The CDR3 sequence is 16 residues long. CDR1 and CDR2 (germline): LNHDA, SQIVND (reference sequence). The CDR3 protein is CASARDSPPSGNTIYF. The CDR3 region has the DNA TGTGCCAGTGCCCGGGACAGCCCCCCCTCTGGAAACACCATATATTTT.

The chain joins TRBV3-1 (or the pseudogene TRBV3-2) to TRBJ2-5, with D unresolved. The CDR3 totals 12 residues. CDR1 and CDR2 (germline): LGHDT, YNNKEL (reference sequence). Trimming removed 1 base at V and 9 bases at J, with 9 bases between. CDR3 DNA: TGTGCCAGCAGCCAAGTCGTTAGTTCCCAGTACTTC. Its translation is CASSQVVSSQYF.

This chain links TRBV6-5 with TRBJ1-1, with 7 bases lining up with TRBD1. Germline CDR1 reads MNHEY; CDR2 reads SVGAGI. Unmatched junction bases numbered 8, after V lost 1 base and J lost 3 bases. The CDR3 runs 16 residues. This CDR3 reads CASSYFNDRVHTEAFF. CDR3 bases: TGTGCCAGCAGTTACTTCAACGACAGGGTACACACTGAAGCTTTCTTT.

In its sample, this clone was seen once. This chain links TRBV28 with TRBJ2-2, with 9 bases fitting TRBD1. Germline CDR1 reads MDHEN; CDR2 reads SYDVKM. The CDR3 has 15 amino acids. V was clipped by 5 bases and J by 3 bases; unmatched bases: 4. The CDR3 DNA sequence: TGTGCCAGCAGTCCGGGACAGGGTGACACCGGGGAGCTGTTTTTT. Translated, it gives CASSPGQGDTGELFF. The full variable domain, in which reference TRBV28 and TRBJ2-2 provide the parts outside the CDR3, is DVKVTQSSRYLVKRTGEKVFLECVQDMDHENMFWYRQDPGLGLRLIYFSYDVKMKEKGDIPEGYSVSREKKERFSLILESASTNQTSMYLCASSPGQGDTGELFFGEGSRLTVL.